Sequencing of this TCR beta chain was carried out in a study of metastatic and nonmetastatic thyroid tumors. Study information: The comparison covered peripheral blood and tumor or nodule tissue in malignant and benign thyroid patients.

No treatment had been given to any patient before thyroid surgery. This CDR3 contains 13 residues. The germline V gene encodes CDR1 SQVTM and CDR2 ANQGSEA. The trim removed 3 bases at V and 7 bases at J, leaving 7 bases unmatched. This clone was counted at least ten times. Its antigen remains unknown. As processed by the authors: Across clinicopathological groups, CDR3 differences served as the basis for building a distant-metastasis classifier for papillary thyroid cancer. TCRdb re-called clones from the PCR reads using MiXCR. The V and J calls and clone size are TCRdb's, not the authors'. The table includes over 10,000 clones, 9.5% to 13% detected once. General study results and limits: The reported finding was significantly higher TCR beta diversity in malignant thyroid tumors relative to benign nodules, in blood and tumor.

The source material was blood. The rearrangement joins TRBV29-1 to TRBJ1-2, with 8 bases identical to TRBD1. This clonotype was obtained from a female donor with papillary thyroid cancer or a benign thyroid nodule (not recorded which). Some clones in this sample may be carry-over from other donors' samples. DNA of the CDR3: TGCAGCGTTGACAGTGGGGGGACAGGTGGCTACACCTTC. It encodes CSVDSGGTGGYTF.